These 5 T cell receptor beta chains originate from one sample sequenced in a study of T cell responses to AZD1222 COVID-19 vaccine. Method: immunoSEQ multiplex PCR; TCRdb's copy keeps in-frame clones and lacks some. The sample shows about 130,000 clones, roughly 90% of them seen only once. Sequences were derived from peripheral blood, sampled on day 0 of AZD1222 vaccination. These receptors came from an adult in good health.

This clone occurred a few times. J is TRBJ1-1 and V is TRBV27, with a possible D match to TRBD1 (6 bases). The germline V gene has CDR1 MNHEY and CDR2 SMNVEV (reference sequence). This CDR3 is built from 13 residues. Deletions cut 0 bases from V and 4 bases from J, with 6 bases between. The CDR3 reads CASSLSTGTEAFF. In DNA, the CDR3 is TGTGCCAGCAGTTTATCGACAGGCACTGAAGCTTTCTTT.

V is TRBV5-4 and J is TRBJ1-3, with 10 nucleotides matching TRBD1. V trimming: 4 bases; J trimming: 2 bases; junction bases outside the gene matches: 3. Germline CDR1 SGHNT, CDR2 YYREEE (reference sequence). This CDR3 spans 15 amino acids. The CDR3, as DNA: TGTGCCAGCAGCCGACAGGGGGCCCCTGGAAACACCATATATTTT. This encodes CASSRQGAPGNTIYF.

The rearrangement uses TRBV2 and TRBJ2-5, with D possibly TRBD2 on 6 matching bases. This CDR3 contains 15 residues. Germline V lookup: CDR1 SNHLY, CDR2 FYNNEI. Trimming took off 8 bases at V and 5 bases at J, with 21 bases between the two ends. DNA of the CDR3: TGTGCCAGCGACTTAACCGGCCCCCGGGGGGAGACCCAGTACTTC. It encodes CASDLTGPRGETQYF.

CDR3 loop: CASRAGHQPQHF. CDR3 nucleotides: TGTGCCAGCAGGGCAGGGCATCAGCCCCAGCATTTT. The J gene is TRBJ1-5, the V gene TRBV27; TRBD1 is a possible D gene (5 bases). Trimming pared 6 bases from V and 5 bases from J, leaving 8 bases between. CDR3 length: 12 amino acids. Per the germline V gene, CDR1 is MNHEY and CDR2 is SMNVEV (reference sequence).

The J gene is TRBJ2-6, the V gene TRBV24-1; 10 bases map to TRBD1. This CDR3 contains 18 residues. The V gene's germline CDR1 is KGHDR and CDR2 SFDVKD. Losses at the gene ends were 4 bases for V and 1 base for J; bases not matched to a gene: 6. The DNA for the CDR3 is TGTGCCACCAGTGACCCCGGGACAGGGGTTTCTGGGGCCAACGTCCTGACTTTC. Translation gives CATSDPGTGVSGANVLTF.